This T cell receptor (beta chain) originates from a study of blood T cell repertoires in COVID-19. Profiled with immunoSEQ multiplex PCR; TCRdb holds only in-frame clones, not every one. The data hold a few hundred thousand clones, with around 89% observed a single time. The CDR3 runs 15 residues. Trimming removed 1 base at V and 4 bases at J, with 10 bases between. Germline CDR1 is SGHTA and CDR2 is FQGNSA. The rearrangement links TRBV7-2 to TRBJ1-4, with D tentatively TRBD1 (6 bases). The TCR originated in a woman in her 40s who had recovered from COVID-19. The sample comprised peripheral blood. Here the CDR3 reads CASSLVRGLNEKLFF. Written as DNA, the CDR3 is TGTGCCAGCAGCTTAGTCAGGGGCCTTAATGAAAAACTGTTTTTT.